Below, 6 T cell receptor beta chains from the same sample are listed, as sequenced in a study of T cell responses to AZD1222 COVID-19 vaccine. Measured with immunoSEQ multiplex PCR; TCRdb has only the in-frame clones, and not every one. The sample shows about 130,000 clones, 85% to 95% of them seen only once. Material: peripheral blood, obtained on day 0 of AZD1222 vaccination. Every receptor here comes from an adult in good health.

The rearrangement links TRBV29-1 to TRBJ1-2, with unresolved D. Per the germline V gene, CDR1 is SQVTM and CDR2 is ANQGSEA. This CDR3 spans 12 amino acids. V lost 4 bases, J lost 5 bases, and 11 bases lay in between. DNA for the CDR3: TGCAGCGTTGGTTCGCAGGCGTATGGCTACACCTTC. This sequence encodes CSVGSQAYGYTF.

DNA for the CDR3: TGTGCCAGCAGGGGCGGGGGGATGAACACTGAAGCTTTCTTT. Protein: CASRGGGMNTEAFF. The J gene is TRBJ1-1, the V gene TRBV28, with D possibly being TRBD1 (5 bases). Trimming took 6 bases from V and 0 from J, leaving 11 bases between them. Per the germline V gene, CDR1 is MDHEN and CDR2 is SYDVKM. The CDR3 totals 14 residues.

J is TRBJ2-1 and V is TRBV29-1, with 8 bases identical to TRBD2. The CDR3 is 14 amino acids. J was trimmed by 7 bases and V by 6 bases; bases with no gene match: 11. CDR1 SQVTM and CDR2 ANQGSEA come from the germline V gene. DNA for the CDR3: TGCAGCGTGGAAAGTACCGGGACTAGGAATGAGCAGTTCTTC. Amino acids: CSVESTGTRNEQFF.

The J gene is TRBJ2-1, the V gene TRBV18; 9 nucleotides match TRBD2. The CDR3 spans 17 residues. Losses at the gene ends were 2 bases for V and 5 bases for J; bases not matched to a gene: 10. Germline CDR1 reads KGHSH; CDR2 reads LQKENI. The CDR3 region is CASSPKSAAGGNNEQFF. The CDR3 DNA reads TGTGCCAGCTCACCAAAATCGGCAGCGGGGGGTAACAATGAGCAGTTCTTC.

CDR3 in amino acids: CASSQDAGGYGYTF. The CDR3 DNA reads as TGCGCCAGCAGCCAAGATGCAGGGGGCTATGGCTACACCTTC. The genes are TRBV4-1 and TRBJ1-2; 7 nucleotides match TRBD1. Germline V gene lookup returns CDR1 MGHRA and CDR2 YSYEKL. CDR3 size: 14 residues. Unmatched junction bases numbered 2, after V lost 0 bases and J lost 4 bases.

The chain employs TRBV10-1 and TRBJ1-5, with 9 positions matching TRBD1. This CDR3 is built from 15 residues. The germline gives CDR1 WNHNN, CDR2 SYGVQD (reference sequence). V lost 4 bases, J lost 5 bases, and 6 bases stayed unmatched. This CDR3 is CASSGDRERDQPQHF. The CDR3 nucleotides read TGCGCCAGCAGTGGGGACAGGGAGAGGGATCAGCCCCAGCATTTT.